Shown below are 9 T cell receptor beta chains from a single sample sequenced in a study of PD-1 blockade in classical Hodgkin lymphoma. Using immunoSEQ multiplex PCR, the repertoire was profiled, and TCRdb retains in-frame clones only, with some absent. The table lists fewer than 100,000 clones, roughly 89% of them singletons. Exposure to brentuximab vedotin varied, and each patient had relapsed following autologous stem cell transplantation. The specimen comprised peripheral blood mononuclear cells (PBMCs), sampled at baseline. The receptors stem from a human donor with classical Hodgkin lymphoma.

The gene calls are TRBV5-4 and TRBJ2-5, with D maybe TRBD2 (6 bases). With 7 bases removed from V and 3 bases from J, the gap between germline ends came to 13 bases. CDR1 and CDR2 (germline): SGHNT, YYREEE (reference sequence). The CDR3 is 13 residues long. The CDR3 DNA reads as TGTGCCAGCGGAGGGACGTCGGAAGAGACCCAGTACTTC. Translating gives CASGGTSEETQYF. Combining the CDR3 with reference TRBV5-4 and TRBJ2-5 gives the whole variable domain ETGVTQSPTHLIKTRGQQVTLRCSSQSGHNTVSWYQQALGQGPQFIFQYYREEENGRGNFPPRFSGLQFPNYSSELNVNALELDDSALYLCASGGTSEETQYFGPGTRLLVL.

The chain combines TRBV10-3 with TRBJ2-3, with D possibly called TRBD1 or TRBD2 (5 bases each). This CDR3 has 14 residues. Germline V gene data show CDR1 as ENHRY and CDR2 as SYGVKD. The V end was cut by 5 bases, the J end by 1 base, with 10 bases between. CDR3 in amino acids: CAISTQGGTDTQYF. As DNA, the CDR3 is TGTGCCATCAGTACCCAGGGAGGCACAGATACGCAGTATTTT.

This clone was seen only a few times. This chain uses TRBV28 with TRBJ1-3; D is unclear. The V and J ends lost 5 bases and 1 base respectively, with 12 bases between them. This CDR3 is built from 15 residues. Germline CDR1 reads MDHEN; CDR2 reads SYDVKM. The CDR3 coding sequence is TGTGCCAGCAGTGTAACCAGGTTATCTGGAAACACCATATATTTT. Residues: CASSVTRLSGNTIYF.

The chain couples TRBV4-2 to TRBJ2-3, with 7 bases lining up with TRBD1. With V trimmed by 0 bases and J by 2 bases, 5 bases remained unmatched. This CDR3 has 16 residues. Germline values: CDR1 LGHNA, CDR2 YNFKEQ. This CDR3 reads CASSQEDRAPTDTQYF. CDR3 bases: TGTGCCAGCAGCCAAGAAGACAGGGCACCCACAGATACGCAGTATTTT.

The chain joins TRBV29-1 to TRBJ2-5; D is uncertain. Germline V gives CDR1 SQVTM, CDR2 ANQGSEA. V was pared by 6 bases and J by 4 bases, with 21 bases between. The CDR3 totals 15 residues. CDR3 residues: CSVSRRAKSGETQYF. CDR3 in DNA: TGCAGCGTCTCACGCCGGGCCAAGAGTGGAGAGACCCAGTACTTC.

The chain is built from TRBV4-1 and TRBJ2-7; no clear D gene. This CDR3 has 15 residues. Germline loops: CDR1 MGHRA, CDR2 YSYEKL. Trimming removed 2 bases from V and 2 bases from J, with 13 bases in between. CDR3 sequence reads: CASSQSSSSAYEQYF. The CDR3 coding sequence is TGCGCCAGCAGCCAATCCAGTTCCTCCGCCTACGAGCAGTACTTC.

This chain joins TRBV4-1 and TRBJ1-1; TRBD1 might be the D (6 bases). This CDR3 contains 17 residues. CDR1 is MGHRA, CDR2 YSYEKL, per germline. V lost 1 base and J 6 bases, leaving 21 bases between the germline ends. The CDR3 DNA reads TGCGCCAGCAGCCAAGTAAAGGTAATTCGGGGGGCGGCTGAAGCTTTCTTT. It specifies CASSQVKVIRGAAEAFF.

This chain links TRBV7-9 with TRBJ1-2; D may be TRBD1 (6 bases). This CDR3 has 15 amino acids. Germline V gene sequence: CDR1 SEHNR, CDR2 FQNEAQ (reference sequence). CDR3 protein: CATSLGSGGHSGYTF. The CDR3 DNA is TGTGCAACTAGCTTAGGATCGGGGGGACATTCCGGCTACACCTTC.

The rearrangement joins TRBV10-2 to TRBJ1-1, with 10 bases identical to TRBD1. J lost 4 bases, V lost 8 bases, and 7 bases had no gene match. CDR3 length: 14 amino acids. Germline V CDR1 and CDR2: WSHSY, SAAADI. The CDR3 spells CASFPDRGGTEAFF. CDR3 DNA sequence: TGCGCCAGCTTCCCGGACAGGGGGGGCACTGAAGCTTTCTTT.